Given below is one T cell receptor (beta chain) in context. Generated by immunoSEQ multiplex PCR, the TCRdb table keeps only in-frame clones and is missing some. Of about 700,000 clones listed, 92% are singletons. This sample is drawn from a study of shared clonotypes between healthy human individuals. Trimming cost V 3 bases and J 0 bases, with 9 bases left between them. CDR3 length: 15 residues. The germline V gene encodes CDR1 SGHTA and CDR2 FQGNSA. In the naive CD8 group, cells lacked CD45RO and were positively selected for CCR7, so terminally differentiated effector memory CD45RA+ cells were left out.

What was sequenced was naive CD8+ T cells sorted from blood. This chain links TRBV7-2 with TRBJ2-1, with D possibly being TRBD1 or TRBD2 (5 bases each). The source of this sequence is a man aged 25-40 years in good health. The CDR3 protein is CASSFEGHSYNEQFF. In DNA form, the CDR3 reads TGTGCCAGCAGCTTTGAGGGGCACTCCTACAATGAGCAGTTCTTC.